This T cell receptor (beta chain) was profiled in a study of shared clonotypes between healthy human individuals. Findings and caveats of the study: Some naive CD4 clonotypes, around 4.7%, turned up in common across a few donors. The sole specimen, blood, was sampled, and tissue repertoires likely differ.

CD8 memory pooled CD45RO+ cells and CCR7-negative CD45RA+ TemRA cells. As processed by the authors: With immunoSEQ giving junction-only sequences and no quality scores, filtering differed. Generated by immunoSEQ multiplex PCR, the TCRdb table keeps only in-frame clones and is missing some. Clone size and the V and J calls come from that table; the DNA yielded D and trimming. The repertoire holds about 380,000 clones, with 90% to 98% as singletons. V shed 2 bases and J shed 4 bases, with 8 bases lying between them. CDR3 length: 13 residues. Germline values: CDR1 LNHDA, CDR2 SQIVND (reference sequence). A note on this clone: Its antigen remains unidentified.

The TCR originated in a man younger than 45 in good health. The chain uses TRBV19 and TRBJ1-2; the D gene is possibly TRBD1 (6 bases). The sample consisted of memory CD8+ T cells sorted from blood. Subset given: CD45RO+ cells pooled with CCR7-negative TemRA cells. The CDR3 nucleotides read TGTGCCAGTAGTATAACGGGGGCCTATGGCTACACCTTC. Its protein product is CASSITGAYGYTF. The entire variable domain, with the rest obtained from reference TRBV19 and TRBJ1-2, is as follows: DGGITQSPKYLFRKEGQNVTLSCEQNLNHDAMYWYRQDPGQGLRLIYYSQIVNDFQKGDIAEGYSVSREKKESFPLTVTSAQKNPTAFYLCASSITGAYGYTFGSGTRLTVV.